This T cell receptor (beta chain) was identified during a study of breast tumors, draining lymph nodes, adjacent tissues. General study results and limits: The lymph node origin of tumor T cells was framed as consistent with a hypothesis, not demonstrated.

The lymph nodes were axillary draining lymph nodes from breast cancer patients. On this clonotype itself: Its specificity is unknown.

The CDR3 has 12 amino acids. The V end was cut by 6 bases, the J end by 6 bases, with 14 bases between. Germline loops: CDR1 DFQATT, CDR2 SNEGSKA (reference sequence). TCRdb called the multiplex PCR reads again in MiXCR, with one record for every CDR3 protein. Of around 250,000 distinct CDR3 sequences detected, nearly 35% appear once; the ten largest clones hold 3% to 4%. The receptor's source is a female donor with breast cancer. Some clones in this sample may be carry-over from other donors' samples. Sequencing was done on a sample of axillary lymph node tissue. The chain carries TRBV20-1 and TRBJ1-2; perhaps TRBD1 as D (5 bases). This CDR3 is CSAMTGDDGYTF. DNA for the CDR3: TGCAGTGCCATGACGGGGGATGATGGCTACACCTTC.